A single sample is the source of the 7 T cell receptor beta chains below, sequenced in a study of T cell responses to AZD1222 COVID-19 vaccine. Here immunoSEQ multiplex PCR was the method, and the copy in TCRdb shows in-frame clones only, minus some. The sample has some 75,000 clones; approximately 91% are singletons. The sequences come from peripheral blood, collected on day 0 of AZD1222 vaccination. The receptors were gathered from an adult in good health.

The chain joins TRBV7-6 to TRBJ1-4, with 9 bases lining up with TRBD1. Germline V CDR1 and CDR2: SGHVS, FNYEAQ. This CDR3 is built from 14 residues. Trimming removed 5 bases from V and 6 bases from J; junction bases left unmatched: 4. CDR3 DNA sequence: TGTGCCAGCAGCCCCCGGACAGGGGATGAAAAACTGTTTTTT. This sequence encodes CASSPRTGDEKLFF.

The CDR3 is CASSLESSGRAGNHNEQFF. The CDR3 nucleotides are TGCGCCAGCAGCCTGGAATCCAGCGGGAGGGCCGGAAATCACAATGAGCAGTTCTTC. The chain employs TRBV5-1 and TRBJ2-1; 10 bases fit TRBD2. The junction had 18 bases not matched to a gene; V was cut back by 4 bases and J by 5 bases. CDR1 is SGHRS and CDR2 is YFSETQ in the germline V gene. This CDR3 region has 19 residues.

This sequence joins TRBV6-2 or TRBV6-3 and TRBJ2-7; 8 positions match TRBD2. CDR3 length: 16 residues. Germline V lookup: CDR1 MNHEY, CDR2 SVGEGT. Trimming removed 2 bases from V and 1 base from J; junction bases left unmatched: 7. The CDR3 loop is CASSYLRSGSSYEQYF. CDR3 DNA: TGTGCCAGCAGTTACCTCAGGAGCGGGAGTTCCTACGAGCAGTACTTC.

The chain links TRBV5-1 to TRBJ2-2; D is perhaps TRBD1 or TRBD2 (5 bases each). Germline CDR1 reads SGHRS; CDR2 reads YFSETQ. V gave up 4 bases and J gave up 1 base, with 11 bases separating them. CDR3 size: 15 residues. The CDR3 coding sequence is TGCGCCAGCAGCAGAGGGGCAGAGAACACCGGGGAGCTGTTTTTT. This codes for CASSRGAENTGELFF.

The chain combines TRBV5-1 with TRBJ2-2; TRBD2 matches 11 bases. Trimming took 4 bases from V and 5 from J; bases not matched to a gene: 7. The CDR3 is 16 amino acids. Per germline, CDR1 SGHRS and CDR2 YFSETQ. This CDR3 is CASSDPSGGRTGELFF. CDR3 DNA: TGCGCCAGCAGCGATCCTAGCGGGGGGAGGACCGGGGAGCTGTTTTTT.

The chain is built from TRBV19 and TRBJ1-5, with D possibly TRBD1 on 6 matching bases. V lost 7 bases and J 0 bases, leaving 13 bases between the germline ends. The CDR3 totals 15 residues. The germline gives CDR1 LNHDA, CDR2 SQIVND (reference sequence). CDR3 sequence reads: CASTKGQPSNQPQHF. The CDR3 DNA is TGTGCCAGTACTAAAGGACAGCCTAGCAATCAGCCCCAGCATTTT.

Within the sample, this clone is medium-sized. This chain links TRBV25-1 with TRBJ1-2, with 10 bases lining up with TRBD1. The CDR3 runs to 18 residues. The V gene's germline CDR1 is MGHDK and CDR2 SYGVNS. The trim removed 4 bases at V and 4 bases at J, leaving 15 bases unmatched. CDR3 DNA: TGTGCCAGCAGTGCTCCCGGGACAGGGGATCGTCTTAGCTATGGCTACACCTTC. Its protein is CASSAPGTGDRLSYGYTF.